Described below is a single T cell receptor beta chain sequence and its context. Its specificity is not known. The source of the sample is a study of tumor-infiltrating lymphocytes in localized non-small cell lung cancer. Study-wide context: Tumor tissue and non-adjacent uninvolved lung came from each patient. General study points: No T-cell fraction difference was seen between IM1 and IM2 tumors.

The CDR3 consists of 15 residues. Trimming cost V 0 bases and J 7 bases, with 16 bases left between them. Looked up from germline, CDR1 is SGHDN and CDR2 is FVKESK. Only in-frame clones appear in the TCRdb table, and some are missing; sequencing was by immunoSEQ multiplex PCR. This table holds 12,000 to 15,000 clones, under 70% found once. Sequenced material: uninvolved lung tissue not adjacent to the tumor. This receptor was identified in a human donor with non-small cell lung cancer. V and J are TRBV14 and TRBJ2-7, with D possibly matching TRBD2 (6 bases). The CDR3 region has the DNA TGTGCCAGCAGCCAAGAACTACGGACGGCGGGGGAGCAGTACTTC. Its protein product is CASSQELRTAGEQYF.